This T cell receptor beta chain was captured by sequencing in a study of CD8 T cells in ankylosing spondylitis. Findings and limits, study-wide: A TCR beta motif made of about 8 highly homologous variants seemed typical of ankylosing spondylitis blood.

Trimming shortened V by 3 bases and J by 6 bases, and 11 bases separated the two germline ends. CDR3 size: 13 residues. MiXCR, run by TCRdb on the 5' RACE reads, gives a single entry per CDR3 protein. The sample carries around 250,000 distinct CDR3 sequences, roughly 10% recorded once. This clonotype was seen ten or more times. As yet, its antigen is unknown. The sequenced material came from blood, either unsorted or a sorted T cell fraction (not recorded which). This chain uses TRBV12-3 or TRBV12-4 with TRBJ1-1; D gene uncertain. The receptor was isolated from a male donor with ankylosing spondylitis or in good health (not recorded which). The chain's CDR3 is CASSFSGRAEAFF. Here the CDR3 DNA reads TGTGCCAGCAGTTTCTCGGGTAGGGCTGAAGCTTTCTTT.